What follows is one TCR beta chain and its context. Data came from immunoSEQ multiplex PCR; TCRdb stores just in-frame clones and leaves some out. This table holds around 720,000 clones, approximately 73% found once. Splitting of CD4+ cells produced CD45RA+ naive and CD45RA-negative memory subsets. This sample was included in a study of shared clonotypes between healthy human individuals. The CDR3 has 15 residues. The V gene's germline CDR1 is MDHEN and CDR2 SYDVKM. Trimming removed 10 bases from V and 6 bases from J; junction bases left unmatched: 15. The chain recombines TRBV28 with TRBJ1-5; 7 nucleotides agree with TRBD1. The source of this sequence is a woman aged 25 to 39 in good health. Sequencing used memory CD4+ T cells sorted from blood. The subset: CD45RA-negative fraction. The CDR3 sequence: CAIQAGTVTPQPQHF. The CDR3 bases are TGTGCCATCCAAGCAGGGACAGTCACTCCTCAGCCCCAGCATTTT.